A single sample gave rise to the 5 T cell receptor beta chains below, sequenced in a study of Graves' ophthalmopathy and Graves' hyperthyroidism (dated by TCRdb to 2017 to 2018). Sequenced using an Illumina HiSeq 2000. For repertoire sequencing, TCR beta CDR3 regions were amplified from RNA transcripts. A first-round RT-PCR used HTBI primers with the Qiagen OneStep RT-PCR kit, followed by a second-round multiplex PCR, size selection and purification. TCRdb ran its own pipeline on the public reads, namely fastp trimming at Q25 and MiXCR clone calling, and kept in-frame beta chains. Rows with a matching CDR3 protein are joined into one entry that keeps the most common DNA and genes. In this sample the table shows 650,000 to 900,000 distinct CDR3 sequences, 40% of which occur a single time. The top ten hold 44% of the sample. The source material was peripheral blood. Receptors were obtained from an adult man with Graves' ophthalmopathy.

This sequence joins TRBV20-1 and TRBJ2-7; 8 positions agree with TRBD2. Germline loops: CDR1 DFQATT, CDR2 SNEGSKA (reference sequence). This CDR3 is built from 14 residues. The ends lost 1 base at V and 4 bases at J; junction bases unmatched: 6. CDR3 sequence: CSARVALAEYEQYF. The CDR3, as DNA: TGCAGTGCTAGAGTCGCACTAGCGGAGTACGAGCAGTACTTC.

V gene TRBV25-1 combines with J gene TRBJ1-2; TRBD1 matches 9 bases. The CDR3 loop spans 14 amino acids. V shed 6 bases and J 8 bases; nucleotides not matched to a gene: 10. Germline V gene lookup returns CDR1 MGHDK and CDR2 SYGVNS. The CDR3 loop is CASSLTGTGKGYTF. In nucleotides, the CDR3 is TGTGCCAGCAGCTTAACCGGGACAGGGAAGGGCTACACCTTC.

As for this clonotype: A far larger clone is off by one base, so a read error is likely. V gene TRBV7-9 combines with J gene TRBJ2-7, with D unclear. From germline, CDR1 is SEHNR and CDR2 FQNEAQ (reference sequence). The CDR3 length is 10 residues. The CDR3 protein is CASSLYEQHF. The CDR3 DNA is TGTGCCAGCAGCCTATACGAGCAGCACTTC.

This chain joins TRBV2 and TRBJ2-7; possibly TRBD1 for D (9 bases). V was shortened by 7 bases and J by 2 bases, with 21 bases between the two germline ends. Germline V gives CDR1 SNHLY, CDR2 FYNNEI. The CDR3 extends over 16 amino acids. The CDR3: CASTKRGTGITYEQYF. The CDR3 nucleotides are TGTGCCAGCACTAAGCGGGGGACAGGGATCACCTACGAGCAGTACTTC. The whole variable domain, remainder taken from reference TRBV2 and TRBJ2-7, is EPEVTQTPSHQVTQMGQEVILRCVPISNHLYFYWYRQILGQKVEFLVSFYNNEISEKSEIFDDQFSVERPDGSNFTLKIRSTKLEDSAMYFCASTKRGTGITYEQYFGPGTRLTVT.

This clonotype was detected only once. This clone may be a read error of a much larger clone one base away. This chain links TRBV24-1 with TRBJ2-5; D is possibly TRBD1 (6 bases). Looked up from germline, CDR1 is KGHDR and CDR2 is SFDVKD. Trimming pared 2 bases from V and 5 bases from J, leaving 11 bases between. This CDR3 is 14 amino acids long. In nucleotides, the CDR3 is TGTGCCACCAGTGATTCCTGGACAGCGGAGACCCAGTACTTC. It codes for CATSDSWTAETQYF.